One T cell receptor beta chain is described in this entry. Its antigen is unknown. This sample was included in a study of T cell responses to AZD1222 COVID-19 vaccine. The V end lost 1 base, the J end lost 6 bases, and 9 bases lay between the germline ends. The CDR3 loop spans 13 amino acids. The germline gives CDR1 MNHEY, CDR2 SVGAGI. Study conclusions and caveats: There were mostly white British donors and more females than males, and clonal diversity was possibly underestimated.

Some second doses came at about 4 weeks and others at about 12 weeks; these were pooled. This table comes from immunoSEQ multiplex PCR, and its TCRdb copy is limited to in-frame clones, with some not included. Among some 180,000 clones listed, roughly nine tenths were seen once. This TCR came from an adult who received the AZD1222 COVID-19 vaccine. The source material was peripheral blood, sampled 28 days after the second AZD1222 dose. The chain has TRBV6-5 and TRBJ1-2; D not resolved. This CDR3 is CASSYYRRNGYTF. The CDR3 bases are TGTGCCAGCAGTTACTACCGGCGGAATGGCTACACCTTC.